The present T cell receptor beta chain was sequenced within a study of control samples from healthy donors and cancer patients (dated by TCRdb to 2018 to 2020). A note on this clone: Its antigen has not been determined. No clone much larger than this one lies a single base away; base qualities are absent.

Libraries were made using the immunoSEQ multiplex PCR assay. TCRdb limited this immuneACCESS table to in-frame rearrangements with V and J called. A share of clones is missing; checked studies link under half to unresolved V genes, and the rest is unexplained. This sample gives fewer than 50,000 clones in total; about 92% of them show up just once. The leading ten clones occupy around 0.8% of the sample. The material sequenced was PBMCs. The clonotype comes from a man aged 30-40 years with colorectal cancer.

For the CDR3, the sequence is CASSGQTNTEAFF. The DNA sequence is TGTGCCAGCAGCGGACAAACGAACACTGAAGCTTTCTTT. This chain is built from TRBV11-2 and TRBJ1-1, and possibly TRBD1, on 5 matching bases. The junction carries 8 bases between V and J, which are trimmed by 5 bases and 1 base respectively. CDR1 and CDR2 (SGHAT, FQNNGV) derive from the germline V gene. The CDR3 measures 13 amino acids from cysteine to phenylalanine. The kept DNA is CDR3 alone, 39 bases in frame from the first base.